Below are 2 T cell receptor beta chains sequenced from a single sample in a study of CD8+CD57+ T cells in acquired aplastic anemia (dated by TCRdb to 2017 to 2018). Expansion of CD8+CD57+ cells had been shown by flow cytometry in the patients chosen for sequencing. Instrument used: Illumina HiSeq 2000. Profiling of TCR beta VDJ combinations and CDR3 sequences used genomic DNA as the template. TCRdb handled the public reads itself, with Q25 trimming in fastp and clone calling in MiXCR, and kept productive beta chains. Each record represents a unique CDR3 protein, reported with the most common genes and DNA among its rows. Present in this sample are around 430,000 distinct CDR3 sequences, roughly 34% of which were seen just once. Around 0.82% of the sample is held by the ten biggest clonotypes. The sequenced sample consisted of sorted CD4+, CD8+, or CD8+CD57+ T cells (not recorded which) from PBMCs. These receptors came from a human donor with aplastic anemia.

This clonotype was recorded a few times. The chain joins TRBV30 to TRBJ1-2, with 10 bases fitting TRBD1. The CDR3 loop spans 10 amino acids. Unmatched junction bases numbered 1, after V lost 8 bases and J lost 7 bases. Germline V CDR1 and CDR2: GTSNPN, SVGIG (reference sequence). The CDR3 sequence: CAGQGVGYTF. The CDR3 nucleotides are TGTGCCGGACAGGGGGTTGGCTACACCTTC.

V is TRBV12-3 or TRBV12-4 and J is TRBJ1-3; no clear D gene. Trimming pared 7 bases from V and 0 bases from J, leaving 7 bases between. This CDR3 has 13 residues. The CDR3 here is CASNTFSGNTIYF. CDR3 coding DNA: TGTGCCAGCAACACCTTCTCTGGAAACACCATATATTTT.